This T cell receptor beta chain was profiled in a study of cytotoxic CD8 clonotypes in ibrutinib-treated CLL. Across the whole study: Responses: around 24 partial, 2 complete; after median about 68 months, around 15 stayed remitted, around twelve progressed.

Between the trimmed V and J ends, which lost 2 bases and 2 bases, there was a span of 10 bases. The germline V gene has CDR1 MGHRA and CDR2 YSYEKL. The CDR3 has 15 residues. The study's findings and limits: Starting clonality was above that of age-matched healthy donors and tracked circulating CD8+ T-cell counts. Public clonotypes, an uncommon group, contracted or remained stable on treatment.

Assay: immunoSEQ multiplex PCR; the TCRdb copy retains only in-frame clones and omits some. The profile shows 100,000 to 150,000 clones, over 75% of them singletons. In its sample, this clone was seen a few times. The antigen is undetermined. Other DNA sequences of this sample code for an identical CDR3. Sequenced material: PBMCs, taken after 24 months of ibrutinib treatment. The sequence came from a human donor with chronic lymphocytic leukemia. V and J are TRBV4-1 and TRBJ1-5; D gene unclear. For the CDR3, the DNA is TGCGCCAGCAGCCAAAATGGTCTGGGCAATCAGCCCCAGCATTTT. Protein sequence: CASSQNGLGNQPQHF.